The rows below give T cell receptor beta chains drawn from one sample of a study of T cell changes during pregnancy in multiple sclerosis. The repertoire was sequenced with immunoSEQ multiplex PCR; TCRdb's copy has only in-frame clones and lacks some. This sample has approximately 60,000 clones, with under 95% found just once. The source was peripheral blood, collected in the second trimester of pregnancy. The source of these receptors is a female donor with multiple sclerosis, enrolled in a pregnancy study. CDR3s include the opening cysteine and the closing phenylalanine or tryptophan. The D gene is left open where the match is weak. The size field is filled for only some rows; it gives once, few, many or a size class.

d_call	v_call	clone_size	j_call	cdr3_nt	cdr3_aa
.	TRBV11-3	.	TRBJ2-1	TGTGCCAGCAGCTTGGACCCAGCCTGGGGGGATGAGCAGTTCTTC	CASSLDPAWGDEQFF
.	TRBV5-5	once	TRBJ1-4	TGTGCCAGCAGCTCTCCACCTGCGTATGAAAAACTGTTTTTT	CASSSPPAYEKLFF
.	TRBV9	.	TRBJ2-7	TGTGCCAGCAGCCCCAACGGCAGACTAGATCTGGAGCAGTACTTC	CASSPNGRLDLEQYF
.	TRBV6-4	.	TRBJ1-1	TGTGCCAGCAGTGTGGGGCTGAACACTGAAGCTTTCTTT	CASSVGLNTEAFF
.	TRBV9	.	TRBJ2-5	TGTGCCAGCAGCTCAGGGCCCCCGGAAGAGACCCAGTACTTC	CASSSGPPEETQYF
.	TRBV7-9	.	TRBJ2-3	TGTGCCAGCAGCTTAAATCTAGATACGCAGTATTTT	CASSLNLDTQYF
TRBD2	TRBV10-3	.	TRBJ2-2	TGTGCCATCAGTGCGTCGGGGGGAGGGGACGGGGAGCTGTTTTTT	CAISASGGGDGELFF
TRBD1	TRBV5-1	.	TRBJ1-1	TGCGCCAGCAGCTTGGCCGCAGGGGGCGCTGGCACTGAAGCTTTCTTT	CASSLAAGGAGTEAFF
TRBD2	TRBV7-2	.	TRBJ2-7	TGTGCCAGCAGCCCTAACCCGACGGGAGCGGGGGGCTACGAGCAGTACTTC	CASSPNPTGAGGYEQYF
.	TRBV4-1	once	TRBJ1-2	TGCGCCAGCAGCCCCAACAGAAACCATGGCTACACCTTC	CASSPNRNHGYTF